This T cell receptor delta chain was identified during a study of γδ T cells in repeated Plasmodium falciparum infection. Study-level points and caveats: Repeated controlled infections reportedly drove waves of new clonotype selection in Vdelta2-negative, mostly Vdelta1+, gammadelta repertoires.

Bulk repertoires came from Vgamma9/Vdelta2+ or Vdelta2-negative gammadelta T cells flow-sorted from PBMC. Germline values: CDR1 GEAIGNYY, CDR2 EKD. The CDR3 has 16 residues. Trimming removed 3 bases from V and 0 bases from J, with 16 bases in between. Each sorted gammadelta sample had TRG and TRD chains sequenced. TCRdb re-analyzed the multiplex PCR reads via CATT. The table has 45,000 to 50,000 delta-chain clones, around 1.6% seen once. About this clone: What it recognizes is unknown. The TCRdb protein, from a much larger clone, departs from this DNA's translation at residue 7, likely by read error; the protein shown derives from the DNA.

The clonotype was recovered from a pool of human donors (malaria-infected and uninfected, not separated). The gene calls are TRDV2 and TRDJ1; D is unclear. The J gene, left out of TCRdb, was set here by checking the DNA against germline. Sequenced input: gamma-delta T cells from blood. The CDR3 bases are TGTGCCTGTGACGCTCTATTTACCTTGTACACCGATAAACTCATCTTT. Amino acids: CACDALFTLYTDKLIF.